This TCR beta chain was captured in a study of T-cell reconstitution after alpha-beta-depleted transplantation in children. In regard to this clonotype: The antigen is undetermined.

Researchers prepared the TCRbeta library using unique molecular identifiers, the study reports. TCRdb re-called the PCR reads with MiXCR, one entry per CDR3 protein. The top ten hold 13% to 15% of the sample, which has under 750,000 distinct CDR3 sequences, roughly 23% seen once. The CDR3 spans 12 residues. Germline CDR1 and CDR2: SQVTM and ANQGSEA. The V gene lost 6 bases and the J gene lost 4 bases, with 11 bases spanning the gap. The study's findings and limits: One year post-transplant, T-cell counts and diversity were largely derived from T cells produced anew.

The chain couples TRBV29-1 to TRBJ2-3, with TRBD2 as a possible D gene (5 bases). This material consisted of PBMCs, mostly from graft donor cells, taken 360 days after TCRalphabeta/CD19-depleted stem cell transplant. The sequence derives from a boy in the first two years of life who had a stem cell transplant for acute myeloid leukemia, so the T cells may come from the graft donor. CDR3 sequence reads: CSVRSEADTQYF. In DNA, the CDR3 is TGCAGCGTAAGGTCGGAGGCAGATACGCAGTATTTT.